This T cell receptor (beta chain) emerged from a study of blood T cell repertoires in COVID-19. The CDR3 covers 15 residues. The V gene's germline CDR1 is WSHSY and CDR2 SAAADI. After removal of 4 bases from V and 5 bases from J, the junction contained 9 bases not matched to a gene. Original methodology: It was from reference gene primer amplification that nucleated cell counts were estimated. Repertoires were generated with immunoSEQ multiplex PCR, while TCRdb's copy carries only in-frame clones and drops some. Clonal size and the V and J genes are those of that table, whereas D and trimming came from the DNA. The data show 250,000 to 350,000 clones, 85% to 90% seen once.

The source is a woman aged 30 to 39 with COVID-19, enrolled during active disease. The rearrangement uses TRBV10-2 and TRBJ2-7, with 9 bases aligning to TRBD2. Input material: peripheral blood. The DNA of the CDR3 is TGCGCCAGCAGTGGTTGGACTAGCGCAAAGGACGAGCAGTACTTC. This gives the protein CASSGWTSAKDEQYF.